Described below is a single TCR beta chain sequence and its context. The data were taken from a study of T-cell reconstitution after alpha-beta-depleted transplantation in children. The V gene end was trimmed by 4 bases and the J gene end by 4 bases; junction bases not matched to a gene: 5. The CDR3 has 15 amino acids. Germline V gene lookup returns CDR1 SGHTA and CDR2 FQGTGA. Library preparation (for TCRbeta) was performed with unique molecular identifiers. TCRdb independently ran MiXCR on the PCR reads; one entry per CDR3 protein. The profile shows some 830,000 distinct CDR3 sequences, roughly 15% of them singletons.

The sequence came from a male patient aged 5 to 17 who had a stem cell transplant for acute lymphoblastic leukemia, so the T cells may come from the graft donor. The chain is built from TRBV7-3 and TRBJ2-3; 10 bases line up with TRBD2. This specimen consisted of PBMCs, mostly from graft donor cells, obtained 360 days after TCRalphabeta/CD19-depleted stem cell transplant. The CDR3 loop reads CASSSQAGGADTQYF. CDR3 coding DNA: TGTGCCAGCAGCTCCCAAGCGGGAGGGGCAGATACGCAGTATTTT.